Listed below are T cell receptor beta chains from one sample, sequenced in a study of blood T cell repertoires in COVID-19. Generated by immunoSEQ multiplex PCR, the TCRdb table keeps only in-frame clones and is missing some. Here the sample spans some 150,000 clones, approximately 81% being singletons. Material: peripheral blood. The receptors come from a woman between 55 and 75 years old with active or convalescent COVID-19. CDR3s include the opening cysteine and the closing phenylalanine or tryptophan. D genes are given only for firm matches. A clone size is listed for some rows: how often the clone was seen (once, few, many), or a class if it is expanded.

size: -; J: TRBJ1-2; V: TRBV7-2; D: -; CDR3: CASSPRQTANYGYTF; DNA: TGTGCCAGCAGCCCCCGACAGACAGCTAACTATGGCTACACCTTC
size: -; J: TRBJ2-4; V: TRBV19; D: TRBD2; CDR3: CASRPTSGLLNIQYF; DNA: TGTGCCAGTAGACCGACTAGCGGACTTCTGAACATTCAGTACTTC
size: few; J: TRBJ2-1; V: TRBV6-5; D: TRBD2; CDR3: CASSSTSGRQNEQFF; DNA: TGTGCCAGCAGTAGCACTAGCGGGAGACAAAATGAGCAGTTCTTC
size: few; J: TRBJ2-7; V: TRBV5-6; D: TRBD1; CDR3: CASSLGQGNPYEQYF; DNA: TGTGCCAGCAGCTTGGGACAGGGTAACCCCTACGAGCAGTACTTC
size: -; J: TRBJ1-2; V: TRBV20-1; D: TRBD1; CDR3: CSASPHDRGEGGYTF; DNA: TGCAGTGCTAGTCCTCACGACAGGGGAGAGGGGGGCTACACCTTC
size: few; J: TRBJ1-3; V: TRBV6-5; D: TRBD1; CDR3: CATAGDRTVGNTIYF; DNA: TGTGCCACCGCCGGGGACAGGACCGTTGGAAACACCATATATTTT
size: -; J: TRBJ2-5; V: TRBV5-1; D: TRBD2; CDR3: CASSLAGASGQETQYF; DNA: TGCGCCAGCAGCTTGGCCGGAGCTAGCGGACAAGAGACCCAGTACTTC
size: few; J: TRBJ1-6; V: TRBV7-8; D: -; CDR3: CASEQGNYNSPLHF; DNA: TGTGCCAGCGAGCAGGGGAACTATAATTCACCCCTCCACTTT
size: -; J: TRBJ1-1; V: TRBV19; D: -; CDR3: CASSPIWDIGAEAFF; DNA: TGTGCCAGTAGCCCTATATGGGATATAGGGGCTGAAGCTTTCTTT
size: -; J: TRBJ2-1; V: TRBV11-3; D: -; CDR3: CASSGRGNEQFF; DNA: TGTGCCAGCAGTGGCAGGGGAAATGAGCAGTTCTTC
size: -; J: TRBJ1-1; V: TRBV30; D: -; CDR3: CAWTREGGTEAFF; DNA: TGTGCCTGGACGAGGGAAGGAGGCACTGAAGCTTTCTTT
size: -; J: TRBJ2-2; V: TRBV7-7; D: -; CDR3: CASKQSSIDTGELFF; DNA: TGTGCTAGCAAGCAATCCTCTATTGACACCGGGGAGCTGTTTTTT
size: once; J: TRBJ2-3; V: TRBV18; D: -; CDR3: CASSPTWGPITDTQYF; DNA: TGTGCCAGCTCACCAACGTGGGGCCCAATCACAGATACGCAGTATTTT
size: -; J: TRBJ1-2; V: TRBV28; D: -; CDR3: CASSPPWGGANYGYTF; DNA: TGTGCCAGCAGTCCCCCGTGGGGGGGCGCAAACTATGGCTACACCTTC
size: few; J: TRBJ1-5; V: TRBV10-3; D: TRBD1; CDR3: CAISEGTGNQPQHF; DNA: TGTGCCATCAGTGAGGGGACAGGCAATCAGCCCCAGCATTTT
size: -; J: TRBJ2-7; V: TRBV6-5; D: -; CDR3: CASSLESSSYEQYF; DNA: TGTGCCAGCAGCCTCGAAAGTAGCTCCTACGAGCAGTACTTC
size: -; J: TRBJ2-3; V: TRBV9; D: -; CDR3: CASSVGQPSTDTQYF; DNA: TGTGCCAGCAGCGTAGGACAGCCTAGCACAGATACGCAGTATTTT
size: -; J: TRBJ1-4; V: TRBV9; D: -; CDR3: CASSVATGGGGEKLFF; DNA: TGTGCCAGCAGCGTAGCTACCGGGGGAGGTGGTGAAAAACTGTTTTTT
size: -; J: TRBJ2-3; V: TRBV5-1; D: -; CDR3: CASSGGARTDTQYF; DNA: TGCGCCAGCAGCGGCGGGGCGCGCACAGATACGCAGTATTTT
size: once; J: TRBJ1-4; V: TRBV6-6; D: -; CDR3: CATAFTTDEKLFF; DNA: TGTGCCACCGCCTTCACTACCGACGAAAAACTGTTTTTT
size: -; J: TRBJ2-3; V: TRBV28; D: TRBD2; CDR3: CASSLSQLAIDTQYF; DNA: TGTGCCAGCAGTTTATCCCAACTAGCGATCGATACGCAGTATTTT
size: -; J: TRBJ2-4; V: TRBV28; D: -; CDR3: CAGSLLPQGLAKNIQYF; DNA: TGTGCCGGCAGTTTACTCCCACAGGGCCTAGCCAAAAACATTCAGTACTTC
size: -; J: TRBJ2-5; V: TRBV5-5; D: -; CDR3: CASSLEGVGAQYF; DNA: TGTGCCAGCAGCTTGGAAGGGGTTGGGGCCCAGTACTTC